One and the same sample provided the 3 T cell receptor beta chains below, sequenced in a study of patients and donors after allogeneic stem cell transplantation. TCRdb redid the calling of the RT-PCR reads with MiXCR, one entry per CDR3 protein. The sample lists fewer than 25,000 distinct CDR3 sequences, around 28% occurring once. The sequenced sample consisted of blood, either unsorted or a sorted T cell fraction (not recorded which). The receptors here all came from a human donor who was either an allogeneic HSCT recipient or a stem cell or donor lymphocyte infusion donor (not recorded which). It is not recorded whose cells these are; they may come from a transplant donor.

V usage is TRBV24-1 and J usage is TRBJ1-5; 9 bases align to TRBD1. This CDR3 comprises 15 residues. Germline trimming cut 4 bases from V and 4 bases from J; bases unmatched to any gene: 4. From germline, CDR1 is KGHDR and CDR2 SFDVKD. The CDR3 protein is CATSEQGARNQPQHF. The DNA for the CDR3 is TGTGCCACCAGTGAACAGGGGGCGAGAAATCAGCCCCAGCATTTT.

This clonotype occurred a few times. V is TRBV20-1 and J is TRBJ2-7, with unresolved D. Germline V gene sequence: CDR1 DFQATT, CDR2 SNEGSKA (reference sequence). The CDR3 has 13 amino acids. V lost 0 bases and J lost 4, with 10 bases in between. CDR3 bases: TGCAGTGCTAGAGATCCCTTCCCATACGAGCAGTACTTC. This encodes CSARDPFPYEQYF.

This clonotype was seen only a few times. The rearrangement links TRBV5-1 to TRBJ1-2; the D gene is possibly TRBD1 (5 bases). Germline V gives CDR1 SGHRS, CDR2 YFSETQ. The germline V and J ends were trimmed by 4 bases and 7 bases, with 23 bases remaining between them. This CDR3 has 16 residues. The DNA of the CDR3 is TGCGCCAGCAGCATCTCACCGGGACCGAGGGTTGGTGGCTACACCTTC. Amino acid sequence: CASSISPGPRVGGYTF.